This T cell receptor beta chain was identified in a study of shared clonotypes between healthy human individuals. General study findings and limits: Generation probabilities of non-shared clonotypes were lower (relative to those shared by all four donors).

Sequenced by immunoSEQ multiplex PCR; TCRdb stores in-frame clones only, minus some. The sample contains about a million clones, approximately 80% of which appear only once. The CDR3 runs 14 residues. Germline CDR1 reads ENHRY; CDR2 reads SYGVKD. Trimming pared 3 bases from V and 7 bases from J, leaving 13 bases between. Note on this clone: Its antigen is undetermined.

Source material: memory CD4+ T cells from PBMCs. Subset reported: CD45RA-negative fraction. The source is a man aged 18 to 35 in good health. Some clones in this sample may be carry-over from other donors' samples. The rearrangement joins TRBV10-3 to TRBJ2-4, with D perhaps TRBD1 (6 bases). The CDR3: CAISDIGQGNIQYF. The CDR3 DNA is TGTGCCATCAGTGATATCGGGCAGGGGAACATTCAGTACTTC.